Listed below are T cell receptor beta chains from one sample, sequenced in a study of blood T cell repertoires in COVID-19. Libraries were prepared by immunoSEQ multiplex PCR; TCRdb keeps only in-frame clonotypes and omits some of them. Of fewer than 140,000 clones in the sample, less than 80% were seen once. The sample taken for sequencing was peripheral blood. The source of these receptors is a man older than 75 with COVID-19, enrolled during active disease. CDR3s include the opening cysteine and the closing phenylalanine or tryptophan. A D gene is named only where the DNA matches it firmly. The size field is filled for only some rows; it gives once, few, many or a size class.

DNA: TGTGCCAGCAGCTTATGGAGCTCCTACAATGAGCAGTTCTTC; CDR3: CASSLWSSYNEQFF; D: NA; J: TRBJ2-1; size: NA; V: TRBV7-9
DNA: TGTGCCAGCAGGCCTCAGGGGGCTAGGACCGAAGCTTTCTTT; CDR3: CASRPQGARTEAFF; D: NA; J: TRBJ1-1; size: NA; V: TRBV21-1
DNA: TGTGCCAGCAGCTTACGTAGTACGTCCTACGAGCAGTACTTC; CDR3: CASSLRSTSYEQYF; D: NA; J: TRBJ2-7; size: NA; V: TRBV11-3
DNA: TGTGCCAGCAGCCCCGACAATTCTCACGAGCAGTACTTC; CDR3: CASSPDNSHEQYF; D: NA; J: TRBJ2-7; size: NA; V: TRBV6-5
DNA: TGTGCCAGCTCGTGGACAGGCGGGGATCAGCCCCAGCATTTT; CDR3: CASSWTGGDQPQHF; D: TRBD1; J: TRBJ1-5; size: few; V: TRBV18
DNA: TGTGCCAGCAGTTTCGGGGACAGGGTATCACCCCTCCACTTT; CDR3: CASSFGDRVSPLHF; D: TRBD1; J: TRBJ1-6; size: few; V: TRBV27
DNA: TGTGCCAGCAGTGAGGCCAGACAAGAGACCCAGTACTTC; CDR3: CASSEARQETQYF; D: NA; J: TRBJ2-5; size: NA; V: TRBV2
DNA: TGTGCCAGCAGTTACTCGGCAGGAACGAAAGCTTTCTTT; CDR3: CASSYSAGTKAFF; D: NA; J: TRBJ1-1; size: many; V: TRBV6-6
DNA: TGTGCCAGCTCACCAGTAGCGGGAGGGGAATCAGATACGCAGTATTTT; CDR3: CASSPVAGGESDTQYF; D: TRBD2; J: TRBJ2-3; size: few; V: TRBV18
DNA: TGTGCCAGCAGTTTAACAGGGGGCGCTGGCTACACCTTC; CDR3: CASSLTGGAGYTF; D: TRBD1; J: TRBJ1-2; size: NA; V: TRBV28
DNA: TGTGCCAGCAGCTTACGGGACACAGGGGACATTCAGTACTTC; CDR3: CASSLRDTGDIQYF; D: TRBD1; J: TRBJ2-4; size: NA; V: TRBV7-2
DNA: TGTGCCAGCAGTTTCCCGACTAGGCGGGATACGCAGTATTTT; CDR3: CASSFPTRRDTQYF; D: NA; J: TRBJ2-3; size: NA; V: TRBV28
DNA: TGTGCCAGCAGTACGCACCGGTCGGAGACCCAGTACTTC; CDR3: CASSTHRSETQYF; D: NA; J: TRBJ2-5; size: NA; V: TRBV27
DNA: TGTGCCAGCAGTTTTTCGGGGTCCTACGAGCAGTACTTC; CDR3: CASSFSGSYEQYF; D: NA; J: TRBJ2-7; size: few; V: TRBV27
DNA: TGCGCCAGCAGCTTGGAGGGAGGAGAGACCCAGTACTTC; CDR3: CASSLEGGETQYF; D: NA; J: TRBJ2-5; size: few; V: TRBV5-1
DNA: TGCGCCAGCAGCGCAGGACTAGCGGGAGCGATAGATACGCAGTATTTT; CDR3: CASSAGLAGAIDTQYF; D: TRBD2; J: TRBJ2-3; size: NA; V: TRBV5-1
DNA: TGTGCCAGCAGCAATAAAGAGTCCTCTGGAAACACCATATATTTT; CDR3: CASSNKESSGNTIYF; D: NA; J: TRBJ1-3; size: once; V: TRBV21-1